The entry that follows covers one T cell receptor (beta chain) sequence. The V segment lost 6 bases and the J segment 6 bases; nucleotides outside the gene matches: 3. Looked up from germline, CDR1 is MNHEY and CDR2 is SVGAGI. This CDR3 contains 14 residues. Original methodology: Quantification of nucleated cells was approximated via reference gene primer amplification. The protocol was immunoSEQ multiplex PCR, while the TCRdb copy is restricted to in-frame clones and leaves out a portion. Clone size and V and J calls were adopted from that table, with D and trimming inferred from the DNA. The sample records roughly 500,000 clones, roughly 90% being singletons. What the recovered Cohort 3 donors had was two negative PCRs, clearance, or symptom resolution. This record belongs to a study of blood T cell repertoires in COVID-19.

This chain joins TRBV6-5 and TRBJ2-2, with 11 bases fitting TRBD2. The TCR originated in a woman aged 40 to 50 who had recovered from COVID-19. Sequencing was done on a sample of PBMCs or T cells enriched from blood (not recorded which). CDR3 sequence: CASRGTSGSGELFF. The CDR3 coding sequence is TGTGCCAGCAGAGGGACTAGCGGCTCCGGGGAGCTGTTTTTT.